Given below is one T cell receptor (beta chain) in context. The antigen this receptor binds is unknown. Base qualities are not at hand, and no much larger clone is one base apart. The sample comes from a study of graft-versus-host responses after intestinal transplantation (dated by TCRdb to the early 2020s). Regarding the study in general: Recipients received multivisceral, liver-intestinal, or isolated intestinal transplants. Rather than going through the commercial service, samples from a few later patients were sequenced in-house on an Illumina MiSeq and processed with MiXCR. Alloreactive clones were identified by sequencing pre-transplant mixed lymphocyte reaction products and comparing them with unstimulated pre-transplant donor and recipient T cells. Every recipient was given anti-thymocyte globulin induction, then maintenance tacrolimus and steroids for roughly 3 years. A peak of at least 4% donor T cells among recipient peripheral blood mononuclear cells was the definition used for donor T cell macrochimerism. Bulk TCR-beta CDR3 sequencing was used to track graft-versus-host and host-versus-graft alloreactive T cell clones in the graft, circulation and bone marrow after intestinal transplantation. The cohort enrolled 24 intestinal transplant recipients, one of whom was a retransplant, and 3 patients without pretransplant specimens were excluded. Results and caveats for the whole study, not just this receptor: GvH clones were found in recipient bone marrow, and some of the GvH clones appeared earlier in ileal mucosa or blood, which is consistent with an intestinal mucosal origin. Early after transplant, peak levels of circulating GvH clones were found to be associated with declines in HvG clones. Conclusions were limited by the relatively low number and heterogeneity of intestinal transplant patients. In patients with donor T cell macrochimerism, the allografts had high GvH to HvG T cell clonal ratios.

CDR1 MGHRA and CDR2 YSYEKL are derived from the germline V gene. Clipping removes 3 bases from V and 3 bases from J, with 9 as the unmatched junction base count. The CDR3 contains 16 residues, cysteine and phenylalanine counted. CDR3 DNA only is kept here, 48 bases in frame from base 1. The library was made by the immunoSEQ multiplex PCR assay. In most patients, genomic DNA was isolated using the Qiagen DNeasy Blood and Tissue Kit and sent frozen to Adaptive Biotechnologies for TCR sequencing. For most patients, high-throughput TCR-beta CDR3 sequencing of genomic DNA was performed by Adaptive Biotechnologies. Per the source publication's procedure: Adaptive's ImmunoSEQ software was the source of the TCR sequencing data for approximately 18 patients, while a few other patients were processed with MiXCR and VDJtools. To correct CD4 versus CD8 sorting errors, sequences present in both subsets at a frequency ratio below 5:1 were removed. CDR3 nucleotide sequences shared between donor and recipient were removed because the origin of such sequences could not be assigned. To count as alloreactive, a clone needed at least 2-fold expansion over unstimulated cells and a minimum CFSE-low frequency of 0.002% (template counts) or 0.001% (read counts). Mappable clones were those detected in sequenced pre-transplant spleen, lymph node, or MLR CFSE-low populations of the donor or recipient. The cumulative frequency of alloreactive clones was calculated as a percentage of all sequences, weighted by copy number. This is the immuneACCESS table as TCRdb keeps it, with only in-frame sequences that have V and J called. A part of the clones is gone; compared with another copy, unresolved V genes explain less than half, and the rest is unexplained. Clone size and the V and J calls come from that table; the DNA yielded D and trimming. The sample records about 71,000 clones, 90% of which are singletons. About 1.3% of the sample lies in the top ten.

Reading the label with the study, this specimen's time point is: cells obtained before transplantation from donor or recipient. CD3+CD4+ and CD3+CD8+ populations were FACS-sorted from unstimulated pre-transplant donor and recipient cells taken from spleen or lymph nodes. The sequenced sample was unstimulated CD8+ T cells sorted from spleen or lymph node cells, obtained before intestinal transplant. The chain is encoded by TRBV4-1 joined to TRBJ2-3; 7 nucleotides in the junction match TRBD1. The TCR was taken from a human donor who received an intestinal transplant. The DNA is as follows: TGCGCCAGCAGCCAGACCCACAGGGGTACTACAGATACGCAGTATTTT. It translates as CASSQTHRGTTDTQYF.